Listed below are T cell receptor beta chains from one sample, sequenced in a study of control samples from healthy donors and cancer patients. Profiled with immunoSEQ multiplex PCR; TCRdb holds only in-frame clones, not every one. The sample lists fewer than 200,000 clones; about 86% were seen once. Sequencing was carried out using blood. Receptors were obtained from a woman in her twenties or thirties in good health. The CDR3 runs from the conserved cysteine through the conserved F or W. D genes are given only for firm matches. The listing skips clone size in some rows; elsewhere it reads once, few, many or a size class.

TRBJ1-1 NA NA TRBV7-9 TGTGCCACCCACGGAGCCACTGAAGCTTTCTTT CATHGATEAFF
TRBJ1-2 NA NA TRBV28 TGTGCCAGCAGTTTCCTAAACTATGGCTACACCTTC CASSFLNYGYTF
TRBJ1-4 NA NA TRBV2 TGTGCCAGCAGCCCCGGAGACAGCCGACCTGAAAAACTGTTTTTT CASSPGDSRPEKLFF
TRBJ2-7 NA NA TRBV28 TGTGCCAGCAGGGAGGCAGGGGAGCAGTACTTC CASREAGEQYF
TRBJ1-2 NA TRBD1 TRBV7-8 TGTGCCAGCAGCTTGAACAGGGGGTATGCCTCTTATGGCTACACCTTC CASSLNRGYASYGYTF
TRBJ2-7 once TRBD1 TRBV6-5 TGTGCCAGCAGTTCAGGGGGCGATTTAGTCGAGCAGTACTTC CASSSGGDLVEQYF
TRBJ2-7 NA TRBD1 TRBV7-9 TGTGCCAGCAGCACAGGGGTCGAGCAGTACTTC CASSTGVEQYF
TRBJ2-1 NA NA TRBV5-1 TGCGCCAGCAGCTTAAGGGGGGACTACAATGAGCAGTTCTTC CASSLRGDYNEQFF
TRBJ2-1 NA NA TRBV24-1 TGTGCCACCAGTGACTCACTAGCTGCGCGGCAGTTCTTC CATSDSLAARQFF
TRBJ1-2 NA NA TRBV5-6 TGTGCCAGCAGCTCCCGGTCTACAAGGCACTATGGCTACACCTTC CASSSRSTRHYGYTF
TRBJ1-1 NA TRBD1 TRBV2 TGTGCCAGCAGGACAGGGTGGGGGACTGAAGCTTTCTTT CASRTGWGTEAFF
TRBJ2-7 NA TRBD1 TRBV3-1/TRBV3-2 TGTGCCAGCAGCCGCACCGGGACAGGGGTCTACGAGCAGTACTTC CASSRTGTGVYEQYF
TRBJ2-3 NA NA TRBV6-1 TGTGCCAGCAGTGAAGGGAACAGGGTAAACAAAGATACGCAGTATTTT CASSEGNRVNKDTQYF
TRBJ2-7 NA TRBD1 TRBV5-5 TGTGCCAGCAGCTTAGACCCGGGACAGGGCTCCTACGAGCAGTACTTC CASSLDPGQGSYEQYF
TRBJ1-5 NA TRBD1 TRBV19 TGTGCCAGCCGCGCAACCGGGACAGGCGATCAGCCCCAGCATTTT CASRATGTGDQPQHF
TRBJ2-6 NA NA TRBV28 TGTGCCAGCAGTTTCGAGAACTCTGGGGCCAACGTCCTGACTTTC CASSFENSGANVLTF
TRBJ2-3 NA NA TRBV5-1 TGCGCCAGCAGACTAGCCCCGACAGATACGCAGTATTTT CASRLAPTDTQYF
TRBJ1-2 NA NA TRBV5-6 TGTGCCAGCAGCCCAAAAAACAGGGACCCAATCTATGGCTACACCTTC CASSPKNRDPIYGYTF
TRBJ2-1 NA TRBD1 TRBV24-1 TGTGCCACCATTTTAGGGGGCCGGGACAATGAGCAGTTCTTC CATILGGRDNEQFF
TRBJ2-3 NA TRBD2 TRBV4-1 TGCGCCAGCAGCCAAGATACGGGGGGGCGGGACACAGATACGCAGTATTTT CASSQDTGGRDTDTQYF
TRBJ1-2 NA NA TRBV2 TGTGCCAGCAGTAGATCGGAGAACTATGGCTACACCTTC CASSRSENYGYTF
TRBJ2-3 once NA TRBV5-4 TGTGCCAGCAGCCCAGGGACGGGTGTAGATACGCAGTATTTT CASSPGTGVDTQYF
TRBJ2-4 NA NA TRBV18 TGTGCCAGCTCACCACCAGCCAGGAGCCTAGCCAAAAACATTCAGTACTTC CASSPPARSLAKNIQYF
TRBJ1-6 NA NA TRBV6-5 TGTGCCAGCAGTTCCCCGGGAGCCAGACCACCCCTCCACTTT CASSSPGARPPLHF
TRBJ2-5 NA NA TRBV2 TGTGCCAGCGAACGAGACAGGGAGGGGCGGAAGACCCAGTACTTC CASERDREGRKTQYF
TRBJ2-3 once NA TRBV24-1 TGTGCCACCAGTGGGCAAGGATCAGATACGCAGTATTTT CATSGQGSDTQYF
TRBJ1-1 NA NA TRBV6-5 TGTGCCAGCAGACCCTTGAGGGGCGGCACTGAAGCTTTCTTT CASRPLRGGTEAFF
TRBJ1-5 NA NA TRBV2 TGTGCCAGCTCCCGGGACGGCAATCAGCCCCAGCATTTT CASSRDGNQPQHF
TRBJ2-1 NA TRBD2 TRBV5-1 TGCGCCAGCAGCCTGCGGGGGGGCGGGTCCTACAATGAGCAGTTCTTC CASSLRGGGSYNEQFF
TRBJ1-1 NA TRBD1 TRBV5-6 TGTGCCAGCAGATTCGGACAGGCCGAAGCTTTCTTT CASRFGQAEAFF
TRBJ2-5 NA TRBD2 TRBV7-9 TGTGCCAGCAGCTTAACCCAGCGGGAGGGAGAGACCCAGTACTTC CASSLTQREGETQYF
TRBJ2-5 NA NA TRBV12-3/TRBV12-4 TGTGCCAGCAGTCTCCGGGGCGGAGAGACCCAGTACTTC CASSLRGGETQYF
TRBJ2-2 NA TRBD2 TRBV7-9 TGTGCCAGCAGCTCCTGGGGACTAGCGGAGCACACCGGGGAGCTGTTTTTT CASSSWGLAEHTGELFF
TRBJ1-5 few NA TRBV6-6 TGTGCCAGCAGTTACAGAGACATATTCCATCAGCCCCAGCATTTT CASSYRDIFHQPQHF
TRBJ1-3 NA NA TRBV2 TGTGCCAGCAGTGCCCGGCCAGGGGAGTCTGGAAACACCATATATTTT CASSARPGESGNTIYF
TRBJ1-1 few NA TRBV28 TGTGCCAGCAGTTTAGGGAGCGAAGCTTTCTTT CASSLGSEAFF
TRBJ2-3 NA NA TRBV5-1 TGCGCCAGCAGCTTGTCCTCAGGGGCCACAGATACGCAGTATTTT CASSLSSGATDTQYF
TRBJ1-1 NA TRBD1 TRBV4-1 TGCGCCAGCAGCCAAAAACCGGGACAGGGATCTGAAGCTTTCTTT CASSQKPGQGSEAFF
TRBJ1-1 NA NA TRBV7-9 TGTGCCAGCAGCTTAGAACAGCTGAACACTGAAGCTTTCTTT CASSLEQLNTEAFF
TRBJ2-1 NA NA TRBV24-1 TGTGCCACCAGTGATATCTCTAGCGCTGCCTACAATGAGCAGTTCTTC CATSDISSAAYNEQFF
TRBJ2-7 NA NA TRBV28 TGTGCCAGCGGTCTCCCAGTTTCCAGTAGCGAGCAGTACTTC CASGLPVSSSEQYF
TRBJ2-5 NA NA TRBV24-1 TGTGCCACCAGTGATTTGTCACGTGGTGAGACCCAGTACTTC CATSDLSRGETQYF
TRBJ1-2 NA NA TRBV6-6 TGTGCCAGCAGTATAAATCGGGATGGCGGCTACACCTTC CASSINRDGGYTF
TRBJ1-2 NA NA TRBV27 TGTGCCAGCAGACAGGGCGCCTATGGCTACACCTTC CASRQGAYGYTF
TRBJ1-1 NA NA TRBV29-1 TGCAGCGTTAGACTGCAATTGAACACTGAAGCTTTCTTT CSVRLQLNTEAFF
TRBJ2-7 NA NA TRBV28 TGTGCCAGCAGTCGTCGGTACGAGCAGTACTTC CASSRRYEQYF
TRBJ2-1 NA TRBD2 TRBV24-1 TGTGCCACCAGCCCAGGGACTACCCTAAGGGTCAATGAGCAGTTCTTC CATSPGTTLRVNEQFF
TRBJ1-1 NA NA TRBV6-5 TGTGCCAGCAGTTATACAGGGAACACTGAAGCTTTCTTT CASSYTGNTEAFF
TRBJ2-1 NA NA TRBV29-1 TGCAGCGTTGAAAGAGGGGGCTACAATGAGCAGTTCTTC CSVERGGYNEQFF
TRBJ2-7 NA NA TRBV2 TGTGCCAGCAGACGGGGCTCCTACGAGCAGTACTTC CASRRGSYEQYF
TRBJ2-7 few TRBD1 TRBV6-1 TGTGCCAGCAGTGAAAGGCCAGGGGGCTTGTACGAGCAGTACTTC CASSERPGGLYEQYF
TRBJ2-1 many TRBD2 TRBV4-2 TGTGCCAGCAGCCCTCTAGCGGGGGGGCATGTTGAGCAGTTCTTC CASSPLAGGHVEQFF
TRBJ2-3 NA NA TRBV4-1 TGCGCCAGCAGCCTCCCTTCCGCAGATACGCAGTATTTT CASSLPSADTQYF
TRBJ1-5 NA TRBD1 TRBV5-5 TGTGCCAGCAGCTCAGGGGGTGGGAGCAATCAGCCCCAGCATTTT CASSSGGGSNQPQHF
TRBJ1-5 NA NA TRBV5-8 TGTGCCAGCAGCTTGTACAATCAGCCCCAGCATTTT CASSLYNQPQHF